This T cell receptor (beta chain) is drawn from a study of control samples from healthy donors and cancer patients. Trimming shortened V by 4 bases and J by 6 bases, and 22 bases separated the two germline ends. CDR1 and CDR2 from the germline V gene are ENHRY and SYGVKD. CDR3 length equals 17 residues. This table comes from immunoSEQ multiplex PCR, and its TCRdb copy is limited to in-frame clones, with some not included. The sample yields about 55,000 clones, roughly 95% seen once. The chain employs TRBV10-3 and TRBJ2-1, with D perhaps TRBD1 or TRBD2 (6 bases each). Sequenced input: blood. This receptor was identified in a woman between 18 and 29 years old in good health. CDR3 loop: CAISANRWGAGSNEQFF. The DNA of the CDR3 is TGTGCCATCAGTGCCAACAGGTGGGGGGCAGGGTCCAATGAGCAGTTCTTC.